This TCR beta chain was sequenced for a study of T cells in Graves' hyperthyroidism and ophthalmopathy. The CDR3 regions of TCR beta were amplified from RNA transcripts. Initially, a first-round RT-PCR of the TCR CDR3 employed the HTBI primer set. Using its own MiXCR run on the multiplex PCR reads, TCRdb lists one record per CDR3 protein. In the table there are about 300,000 distinct CDR3 sequences, about an eighth of which are singletons. The V gene's germline CDR1 is SGHTA and CDR2 FQGNSA. The CDR3 length is 12 residues. Trimming stripped 3 bases from V and 3 bases from J, with 2 bases between. This clonotype has a count of ten or more.

This receptor was identified in a woman in her 30s with Graves' hyperthyroidism that later progressed to Graves' ophthalmopathy. The specimen sequenced was blood. J is TRBJ2-2 and V is TRBV7-2; unclear D gene. The CDR3 sequence is CASSFYTGELFF. The CDR3 DNA sequence: TGTGCCAGCAGCTTCTACACCGGGGAGCTGTTTTTT.